The 12 T cell receptor beta chains listed next were all sequenced from one sample in a study of blood T cells in healthy people across ages. It was with a sample-barcoded 5' primer and a J-beta primer mix that a second PCR of roughly 7 to 12 cycles was run. TCRdb re-analysed the 5' RACE reads in MiXCR, keeping a single row per CDR3 protein. The sample holds 660,000 or so distinct CDR3 sequences, under 65% seen once. The sample taken for sequencing was blood. The receptors derive from a man between 60 and 70 years old in good health.

The V and J genes are TRBV14 and TRBJ2-7; 7 bases are shared with TRBD2. The germline CDR1 and CDR2 sequences are SGHDN and FVKESK. CDR3 size: 15 residues. Trimming at V came to 0 bases and at J to 3 bases, leaving 5 bases not matched to a gene. The CDR3 DNA follows: TGTGCCAGCAGCCAAGAGCCGGGGACTAACTACGAGCAGTACTTC. It translates to CASSQEPGTNYEQYF. Variable domain in full (rest from reference TRBV14 and TRBJ2-7): EAGVTQFPSHSVIEKGQTVTLRCDPISGHDNLYWYRRVMGKEIKFLLHFVKESKQDESGMPNNRFLAERTGGTYSTLKVQPAELEDSGVYFCASSQEPGTNYEQYFGPGTRLTVT.

This chain joins TRBV9 and TRBJ2-1, with 7 bases aligning to TRBD2. V was clipped by 4 bases and J by 4 bases; unmatched bases: 11. The CDR3 loop spans 16 amino acids. Germline V gives CDR1 SGDLS, CDR2 YYNGEE. The CDR3 protein is CASSPGRSGAYNEQFF. Written as DNA, the CDR3 is TGTGCCAGCAGCCCCGGTCGGAGCGGGGCATACAATGAGCAGTTCTTC.

The CDR3 spells CASSQGDGDSPLHF. The CDR3 bases are TGTGCCAGCAGCCAAGGGGATGGGGATTCACCCCTCCACTTT. The chain couples TRBV3-1 to TRBJ1-6, with D unresolved. The CDR3 is 14 amino acids. Germline V gene sequence: CDR1 LGHDT, CDR2 YNNKEL (reference sequence). The ends were cut back, 1 base at V and 8 bases at J, with 9 bases in the middle.

This chain links TRBV9 with TRBJ2-5; TRBD1 aligns across 7 bases. The V gene end was trimmed by 4 bases and the J gene end by 5 bases; junction bases not matched to a gene: 11. Germline V gives CDR1 SGDLS, CDR2 YYNGEE. CDR3 length: 15 residues. The CDR3 loop reads CASSPQTGQLETQYF. The CDR3, as DNA: TGTGCCAGCAGCCCCCAGACAGGGCAATTGGAGACCCAGTACTTC.

This chain joins TRBV15 and TRBJ1-2, with D perhaps matching TRBD1 (6 bases). CDR1 LNHNV and CDR2 YYDKDF come from the germline V gene (reference sequence). V lost 0 bases and J 4 bases, leaving 15 bases between the germline ends. The CDR3 length is 16 residues. This chain's CDR3 is CATSREYRATSYGYTF. The CDR3 region has the DNA TGTGCCACCAGCAGAGAATACAGGGCGACCTCCTATGGCTACACCTTC.

The genes are TRBV6-5 and TRBJ1-6; D uncertain. With 7 bases removed from V and 3 bases from J, the gap between germline ends came to 10 bases. Per germline, CDR1 MNHEY and CDR2 SVGAGI. The CDR3 has 14 amino acids. CDR3 sequence (DNA): TGTGCCAGCACCTCGCAGTTCTATAATTCACCCCTCCACTTT. This codes for CASTSQFYNSPLHF.

The rearrangement links TRBV10-3 to TRBJ1-1, with 8 positions matching TRBD1. The CDR3 contains 13 residues. The germline gives CDR1 ENHRY, CDR2 SYGVKD. J gave up 8 bases and V 2 bases, and 4 bases lay outside the gene matches. CDR3 nucleotides: TGTGCCATCAGTGAGGGGGACAGGCTCGAAGCTTTCTTT. This sequence encodes CAISEGDRLEAFF.

This clonotype occurred a few times. The V call is TRBV28, the J call TRBJ1-6; D is ambiguous. The germline V gene encodes CDR1 MDHEN and CDR2 SYDVKM. Trimming cost V 6 bases and J 6 bases, with 9 bases left between them. The CDR3 is 13 residues long. Here the CDR3 DNA reads TGTGCCAGCAGGCCGGGTATTAATTCACCCCTCCACTTT. This encodes CASRPGINSPLHF.

The genes are TRBV25-1 and TRBJ1-6, with 7 bases fitting TRBD1. The V gene end was trimmed by 6 bases and the J gene end by 7 bases; junction bases not matched to a gene: 3. Per the germline V gene, CDR1 is MGHDK and CDR2 is SYGVNS. The CDR3 consists of 13 residues. The CDR3 coding sequence is TGTGCCAGCAGCGTACAGGGGAATTCACCCCTCCACTTT. As protein: CASSVQGNSPLHF.

The chain recombines TRBV5-1 with TRBJ2-3; a possible D gene is TRBD1 (5 bases). Trimming shortened V by 3 bases and J by 1 base, and 15 bases separated the two germline ends. Germline V gene data show CDR1 as SGHRS and CDR2 as YFSETQ. The CDR3 extends over 16 amino acids. The CDR3: CASSSSRAVGTDTQYF. Written as DNA, the CDR3 is TGCGCCAGCAGCTCAAGCAGGGCGGTGGGCACAGATACGCAGTATTTT.

The chain employs TRBV20-1 and TRBJ1-5; no clear D. The V and J ends lost 0 bases and 10 bases respectively, with 13 bases between them. The CDR3 length is 13 residues. Germline V gives CDR1 DFQATT, CDR2 SNEGSKA (reference sequence). CDR3 sequence reads: CSARDTARGPQHF. DNA of the CDR3: TGCAGTGCTAGAGATACAGCCCGCGGACCCCAGCATTTT.

This clonotype came up a few times. The V and J genes are TRBV11-1 and TRBJ2-5; D ambiguous. This CDR3 region has 12 residues. Germline CDR1 is SGHAT and CDR2 is FQDESV (reference sequence). Trimming cost V 1 base and J 11 bases, with 11 bases left between them. CDR3: CASSLEYYEQYF. CDR3 DNA sequence: TGTGCCAGCAGCTTAGAGTATTATGAGCAGTACTTC.